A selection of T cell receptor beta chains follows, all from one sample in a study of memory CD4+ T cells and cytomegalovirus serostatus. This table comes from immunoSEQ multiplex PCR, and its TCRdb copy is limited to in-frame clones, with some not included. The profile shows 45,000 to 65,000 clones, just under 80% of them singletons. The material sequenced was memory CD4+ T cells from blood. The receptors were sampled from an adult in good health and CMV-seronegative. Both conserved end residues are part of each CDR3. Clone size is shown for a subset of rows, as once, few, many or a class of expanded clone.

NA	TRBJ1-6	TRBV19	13	CASVRGYNSPLHF
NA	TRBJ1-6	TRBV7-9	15	CASSLAGTSNSPLHF
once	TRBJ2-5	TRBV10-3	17	CAISESSSASGGETQYF
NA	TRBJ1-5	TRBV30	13	CAWGEGRDQPQHF
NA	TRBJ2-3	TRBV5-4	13	CASSVISTDTQYF
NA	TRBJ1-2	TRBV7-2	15	CASSGLQTGTYGYTF
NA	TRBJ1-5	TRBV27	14	CASSPGQRGQPQHF
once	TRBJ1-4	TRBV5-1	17	CASSTGTGGVINEKLFF
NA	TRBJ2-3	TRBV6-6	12	CASRNLGDTQYF
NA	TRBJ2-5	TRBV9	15	CASSVRDTLTETQYF
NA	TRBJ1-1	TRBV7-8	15	CASLPLRVMNTEAFF
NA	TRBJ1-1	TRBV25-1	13	CASRRTANTEAFF
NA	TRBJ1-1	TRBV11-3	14	CASSSTGLGTEAFF
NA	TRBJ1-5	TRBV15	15	CATSIQGRDHQPQHF
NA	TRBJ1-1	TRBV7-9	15	CASSINQGAATEAFF
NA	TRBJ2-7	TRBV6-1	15	CASSGEAKDTYEQYF
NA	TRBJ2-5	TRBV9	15	CASSFQGGAQETQYF
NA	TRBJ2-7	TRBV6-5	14	CASSRRGGTYEQYF
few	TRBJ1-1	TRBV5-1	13	CASRLEGVNQAFF
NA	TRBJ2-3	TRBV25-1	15	CASSEETPGADTQYF
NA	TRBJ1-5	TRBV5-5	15	CASSFGSLSNQPQHF
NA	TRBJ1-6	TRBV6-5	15	CASRRDSAYNSPLHF
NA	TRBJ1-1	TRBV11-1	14	CASSSRQGKTEAFF
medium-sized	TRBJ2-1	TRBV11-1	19	CASSLGRKLAGTSYNEQFF
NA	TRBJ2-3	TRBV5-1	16	CASSYGLAGGPDTQYF
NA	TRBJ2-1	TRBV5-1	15	CASSLVASGSNEQFF
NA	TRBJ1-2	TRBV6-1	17	CASSEDGRGGRDYGYTF
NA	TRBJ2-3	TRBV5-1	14	CASSNPGGADTQYF
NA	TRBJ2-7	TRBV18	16	CASSPPGRASSYEQYF
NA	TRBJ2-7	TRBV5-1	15	CASSLGVRDSYEQYF
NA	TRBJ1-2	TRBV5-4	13	CASSFSGANDYTF
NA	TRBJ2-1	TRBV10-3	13	CAISVGQSNEQFF
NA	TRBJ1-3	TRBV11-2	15	CASSSLQGPGNTIYF
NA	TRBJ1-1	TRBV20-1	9	CSASWEAFF
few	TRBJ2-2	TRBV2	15	CASRVTVGNTGELFF
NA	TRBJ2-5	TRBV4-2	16	CASSPGGGSGGETQYF
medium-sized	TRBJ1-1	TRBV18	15	CASSPDSPQNTEAFF
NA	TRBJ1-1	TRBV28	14	CASSFRARGTEAFF
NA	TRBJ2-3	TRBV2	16	CASSGSTGASTDTQYF
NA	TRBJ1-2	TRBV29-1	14	CSVEGVALTRGYTF
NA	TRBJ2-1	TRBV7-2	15	CASSPDSGGYNEQFF
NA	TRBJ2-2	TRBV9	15	CASSVTGGAAGELFF
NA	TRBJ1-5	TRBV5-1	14	CASSTMGADQPQHF
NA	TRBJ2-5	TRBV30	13	CAWSAGWVGTQYF
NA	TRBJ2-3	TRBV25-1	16	CASSELDNRETDTQYF
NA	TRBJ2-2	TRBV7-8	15	CASSSRGSGTGELFF
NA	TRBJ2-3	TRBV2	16	CASSGLAGLGTDTQYF
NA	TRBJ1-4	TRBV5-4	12	CASSAPNEKLFF
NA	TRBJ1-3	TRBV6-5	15	CASRRTGGPGNTIYF
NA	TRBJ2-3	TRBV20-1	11	CSASVQISQYF
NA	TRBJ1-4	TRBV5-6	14	CASSFQGLSEKLFF
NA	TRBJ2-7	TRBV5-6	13	CASSAGQGYEQYF
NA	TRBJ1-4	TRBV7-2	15	CASSTQAGWNEKLFF
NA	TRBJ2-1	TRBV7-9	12	CASSPAEGGRFF
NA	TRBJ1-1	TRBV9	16	CASSVVGGGGNTEAFF
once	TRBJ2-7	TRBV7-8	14	CASSPWTGQYEQYF
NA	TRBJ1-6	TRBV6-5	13	CASSQQGSSPLHF
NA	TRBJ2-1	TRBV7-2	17	CASSLAVTGTGRNEQFF
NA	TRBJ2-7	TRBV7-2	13	CASSSPGRYEQYF